This is a list of T cell receptor beta chains from one sample in a study of T cells in Graves' hyperthyroidism and ophthalmopathy. TCRdb re-called the multiplex PCR reads through MiXCR, storing one row per CDR3 protein. Of around 600,000 distinct CDR3 sequences in the sample, about 45% were seen once. Sample: peripheral blood or thyroid tissue (not recorded which). The origin of the receptors is an adult man with Graves' disease, either hyperthyroidism or ophthalmopathy (not recorded which). CDR3s include the opening cysteine and the closing phenylalanine or tryptophan. A D gene is named only where the DNA matches it firmly. Clone size appears in some rows only: once, few, many, or a class for an expanded clone.

size	J	D	V	DNA	CDR3
many	TRBJ2-5	NA	TRBV9	TGTGCCAGCAGCGTAGTTGGTCAAGAGACCCAGTACTTC	CASSVVGQETQYF
NA	TRBJ1-2	TRBD1	TRBV10-3	TGTGCCATCAGTGAGTCGACAGGGGGCAACGCCTTC	CAISESTGGNAF
NA	TRBJ2-7	TRBD2	TRBV5-1	TGCGCCAGCAGCTTGGGGCCACGGGGAAGTCTAGCGGGTGAGACCGACGAGCAGTACTTC	CASSLGPRGSLAGETDEQYF
few	TRBJ1-3	NA	TRBV9	TGTGCCAGCAGCCCCTTCCGACAGGCTCCAGGAAACACCATATATTTT	CASSPFRQAPGNTIYF
NA	TRBJ1-2	NA	TRBV19	TGTGCCGGGACGGTGAACTATGGCTACACCTTC	CAGTVNYGYTF
once	TRBJ2-5	NA	TRBV7-2	TGTGCCAGCAGCCAGGGACGGAGGCAAGAGACCCAGTACTTC	CASSQGRRQETQYF
NA	TRBJ1-5	NA	TRBV24-1	TGTGCCAGCAGCACAGGGTTTAGCAATCAGCCCCAGCATTTT	CASSTGFSNQPQHF
few	TRBJ1-5	NA	TRBV7-2	TGTGCCAGCTCCTCCTTAGGGTCGAAGAATCAGCCCCAGCATTTT	CASSSLGSKNQPQHF
NA	TRBJ2-5	TRBD1	TRBV20-1	TGCAGTGCGCCGAGGGACAGGGGTGGAGAGACCCAGTACTTC	CSAPRDRGGETQYF
many	TRBJ1-6	NA	TRBV6-6	TGTGCCAGCAGTAACGGCTTTGATTCACCCCTCCACTTT	CASSNGFDSPLHF